This record concerns one T cell receptor (beta chain) sequence. Antigen specificity is unknown. The entry originates in a study of graft-versus-host responses after intestinal transplantation. Findings and caveats of the study: Early after transplant, HvG declines were associated with peak levels of circulating GvH clones. Recipient-marrow GvH clones were detected, some having first appeared in ileum or blood.

Trimming removed 0 bases from V and 7 bases from J, with 4 bases in between. The CDR3 sequence is 11 residues long. Germline lookup yields CDR1 SGHDT and CDR2 YYEEEE. Assay: immunoSEQ multiplex PCR; the TCRdb copy retains only in-frame clones and omits some. The table has around 67,000 clones, approximately 80% seen once; the top ten hold approximately 0.39%. Specimen: unstimulated CD4+ T cells sorted from spleen or lymph node cells, collected before transplant. This clonotype originated in a human donor who was the organ donor for an intestinal transplant. J is TRBJ1-2 and V is TRBV5-6; D is uncertain. The CDR3 region has the DNA TGTGCCAGCAGCTTGGCTAGTGGCTACACCTTC. Its protein product is CASSLASGYTF.